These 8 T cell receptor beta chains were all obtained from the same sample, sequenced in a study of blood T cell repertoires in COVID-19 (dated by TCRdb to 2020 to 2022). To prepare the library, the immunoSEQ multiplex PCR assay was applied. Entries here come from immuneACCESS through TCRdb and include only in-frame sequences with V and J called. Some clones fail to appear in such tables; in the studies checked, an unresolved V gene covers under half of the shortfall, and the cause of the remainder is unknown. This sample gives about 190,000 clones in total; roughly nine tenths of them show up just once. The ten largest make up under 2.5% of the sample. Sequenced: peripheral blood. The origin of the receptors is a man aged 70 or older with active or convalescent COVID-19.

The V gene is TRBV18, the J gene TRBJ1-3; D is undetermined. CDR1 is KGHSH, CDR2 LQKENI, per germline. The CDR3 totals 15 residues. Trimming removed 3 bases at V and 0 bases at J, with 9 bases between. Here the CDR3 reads CASSPSRGSGNTIYF. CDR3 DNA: TGTGCCAGCTCACCGTCTCGGGGCTCTGGAAACACCATATATTTT. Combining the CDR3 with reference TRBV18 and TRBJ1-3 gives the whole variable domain NAGVMQNPRHLVRRRGQEARLRCSPMKGHSHVYWYRQLPEEGLKFMVYLQKENIIDESGMPKERFSAEFPKEGPSILRIQQVVRGDSAAYFCASSPSRGSGNTIYFGEGSWLTVV.

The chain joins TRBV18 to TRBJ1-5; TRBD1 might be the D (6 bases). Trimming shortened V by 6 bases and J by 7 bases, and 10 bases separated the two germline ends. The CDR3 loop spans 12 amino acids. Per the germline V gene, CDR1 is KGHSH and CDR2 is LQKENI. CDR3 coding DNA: TGTGCCAGCTCGCATCAGGGGCAGCCCCAGCATTTT. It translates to CASSHQGQPQHF.

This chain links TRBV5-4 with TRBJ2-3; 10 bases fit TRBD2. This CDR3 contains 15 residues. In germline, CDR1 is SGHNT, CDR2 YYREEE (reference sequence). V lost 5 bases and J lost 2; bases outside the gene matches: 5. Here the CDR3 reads CASSNLAGDTDTQYF. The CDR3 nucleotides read TGTGCCAGCAGTAACCTAGCGGGGGACACAGATACGCAGTATTTT.

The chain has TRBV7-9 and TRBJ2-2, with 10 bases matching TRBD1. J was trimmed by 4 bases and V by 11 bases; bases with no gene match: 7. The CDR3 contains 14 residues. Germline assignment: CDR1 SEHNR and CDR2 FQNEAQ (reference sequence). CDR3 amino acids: CAVDRGLGTGELFF. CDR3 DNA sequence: TGTGCCGTAGACAGGGGGCTGGGCACCGGGGAGCTGTTTTTT.

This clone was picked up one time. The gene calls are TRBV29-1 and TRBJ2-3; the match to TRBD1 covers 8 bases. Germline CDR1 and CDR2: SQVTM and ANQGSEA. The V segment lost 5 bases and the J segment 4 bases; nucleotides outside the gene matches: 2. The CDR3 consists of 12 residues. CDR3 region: CSVTTGADTQYF. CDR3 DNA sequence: TGCAGCGTTACGACAGGGGCAGATACGCAGTATTTT.

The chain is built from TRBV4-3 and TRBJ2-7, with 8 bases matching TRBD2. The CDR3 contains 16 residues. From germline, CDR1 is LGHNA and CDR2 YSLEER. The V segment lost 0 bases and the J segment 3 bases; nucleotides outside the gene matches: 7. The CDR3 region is CASSQDGAGEGYEQYF. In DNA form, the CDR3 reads TGCGCCAGCAGCCAAGACGGAGCGGGAGAAGGCTACGAGCAGTACTTC.

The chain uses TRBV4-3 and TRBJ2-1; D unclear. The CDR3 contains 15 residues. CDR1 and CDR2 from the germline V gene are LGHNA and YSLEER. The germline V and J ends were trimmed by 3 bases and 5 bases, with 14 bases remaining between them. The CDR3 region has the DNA TGCGCCAGCAGCCAGGATCTAGTACCCCACAATGAGCAGTTCTTC. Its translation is CASSQDLVPHNEQFF.

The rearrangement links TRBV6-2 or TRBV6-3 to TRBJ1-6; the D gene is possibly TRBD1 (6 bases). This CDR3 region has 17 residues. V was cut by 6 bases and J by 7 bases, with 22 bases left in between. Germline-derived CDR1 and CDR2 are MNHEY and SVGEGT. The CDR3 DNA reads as TGTGCCAGCAGCACACTACCCCAGGGGATTCAGAATTCACCCCTCCACTTT. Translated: CASSTLPQGIQNSPLHF.